What follows describes a single TCR beta chain. This CDR3 is built from 14 residues. V was clipped by 3 bases and J by 0 bases, with 6 bases between them. RNA amounts of roughly 0.45 to 1 ug underwent reverse transcription with random hexamers. TCRdb passed the immunoSEQ multiplex PCR reads through MiXCR, listing each CDR3 protein once. The repertoire includes around 270,000 distinct CDR3 sequences, 89% of them detected once, and approximately 0.2% sits in the top ten. This sample is drawn from a study of CD8 T cells in Susac syndrome. Sequences were obtained from CD8+ T cells from PBMCs. The chain recombines TRBV12-3 or TRBV12-4 with TRBJ2-4; D gene unclear. This clonotype originated in a human donor with multiple sclerosis. The CDR3 sequence: CASSFGVAKNIQYF. CDR3 DNA sequence: TGTGCCAGCAGTTTTGGTGTAGCCAAAAACATTCAGTACTTC.